This passage covers 4 T cell receptor beta chains from one sample sequenced in a study of vaccination and CD4 T cells after COVID-19. With the Oncomine TCR Beta short-read assay, DNA from cultured CD4+ T cells was sequenced. TCRdb analysed the PCR reads with MiXCR anew, one entry per CDR3 protein. The sample has just under 20,000 distinct CDR3 sequences; about 40% are singletons. These receptors have no known antigen. The sample's treatment: approximately nine-day PBMC culture with coronavirus spike peptide pools or control peptides (ViraFEST assay). This sample comprised CD4+ T cells from blood, cultured in vitro, obtained before SARS-CoV-2 vaccination. These receptors were collected from a human donor who received a COVID-19 vaccine.

This clonotype appeared a few times. This chain joins TRBV9 and TRBJ1-2, with D possibly matching TRBD1 (6 bases). The germline V gene has CDR1 SGDLS and CDR2 YYNGEE. The germline V and J ends were trimmed by 0 bases and 5 bases, with 20 bases remaining between them. The CDR3 contains 17 residues. CDR3 region: CASSVAAGATDPYGYTF. In DNA, the CDR3 is TGTGCCAGCAGCGTAGCAGCAGGGGCAACGGACCCGTATGGCTACACCTTC.

This clonotype was detected only a few times. The chain has TRBV12-3 or TRBV12-4 and TRBJ2-7, with 11 nucleotides matching TRBD1. The CDR3 runs to 14 residues. The V and J ends lost 4 bases and 4 bases, in that order; junction bases with no gene match: 3. The CDR3 DNA sequence: TGTGCCAGCAGTTCCCGGGACAGGGGGTACGAGCAGTACTTC. Protein product: CASSSRDRGYEQYF.

This chain links TRBV18 with TRBJ2-1, with a possible D match to TRBD2 (6 bases). Germline V lookup: CDR1 KGHSH, CDR2 LQKENI. The CDR3 totals 14 residues. V was shortened by 3 bases and J by 10 bases, with 16 bases between the two germline ends. The CDR3 here is CASSPSGDGGEQFF. In nucleotides, the CDR3 is TGTGCCAGCTCACCTTCTGGCGACGGAGGGGAGCAGTTCTTC. Complete variable domain (other parts from reference TRBV18 and TRBJ2-1): NAGVMQNPRHLVRRRGQEARLRCSPMKGHSHVYWYRQLPEEGLKFMVYLQKENIIDESGMPKERFSAEFPKEGPSILRIQQVVRGDSAAYFCASSPSGDGGEQFFGPGTRLTVL.

This clonotype was recorded only once. In nucleotides, the CDR3 is TGTGCCAGCAGCCGGTCCGACAGGGAAAAGACCCAGTACTTC. Translation gives CASSRSDREKTQYF. The chain couples TRBV7-7 to TRBJ2-5, with 7 bases lining up with TRBD1. The V segment lost 5 bases and the J segment 6 bases; nucleotides outside the gene matches: 9. This CDR3 has 14 amino acids. Germline-derived CDR1 and CDR2 are SSHAT and FNYEAQ (reference sequence). Variable domain in full (rest from reference TRBV7-7 and TRBJ2-5): GAGVSQSPRYKVTKRGQDVTLRCDPISSHATLYWYQQALGQGPEFLTYFNYEAQPDKSGLPSDRFSAERPEGSISTLTIQRTEQRDSAMYRCASSRSDREKTQYFGPGTRLLVL.